The 21 T cell receptor beta chains given below trace back to one sample, sequenced in a study of shared clonotypes between healthy human individuals. As defined, naive CD8 cells were CD45RO-negative and positively selected for CCR7, with terminally differentiated effector memory CD45RA+ cells excluded. Generated by immunoSEQ multiplex PCR, the TCRdb table keeps only in-frame clones and is missing some. The data hold some 2 million clones, with over 85% observed a single time. Sequenced material: naive CD8+ T cells sorted from blood. Receptors were obtained from a young man in good health.

Written as DNA, the CDR3 is TGTGCCAGCAGCTTGCTAGCTGTCGCAGATACGCAGTATTTT. Translating it yields CASSLLAVADTQYF. The chain is built from TRBV7-9 and TRBJ2-3; D perhaps matches TRBD2 (5 bases). The V end was cut by 3 bases, the J end by 4 bases, with 11 bases between. Germline V gives CDR1 SEHNR, CDR2 FQNEAQ (reference sequence). This CDR3 contains 14 residues. The variable domain in full, completed from reference TRBV7-9 and TRBJ2-3, reads DTGVSQNPRHKITKRGQNVTFRCDPISEHNRLYWYRQTLGQGPEFLTYFQNEAQLEKSRLLSDRFSAERPKGSFSTLEIQRTEQGDSAMYLCASSLLAVADTQYFGPGTRLTVL.

The rearrangement links TRBV28 to TRBJ1-1; possibly TRBD1 for D (6 bases). CDR3 length: 15 amino acids. Trimming took 8 bases from V and 7 from J, leaving 23 bases between them. Germline V gene sequence: CDR1 MDHEN, CDR2 SYDVKM. The CDR3 reads CASVRPGAPSVEAFF. In nucleotides, the CDR3 is TGTGCCAGCGTTCGCCCAGGGGCTCCCTCGGTTGAAGCTTTCTTT.

The chain carries TRBV4-1 and TRBJ1-2; D not certain. V was trimmed by 0 bases and J by 4 bases, leaving 6 bases between them. Germline V gives CDR1 MGHRA, CDR2 YSYEKL. The length of the CDR3 is 13 residues. The CDR3 is CASSQENVYGYTF. CDR3 sequence (DNA): TGCGCCAGCAGCCAAGAAAATGTCTATGGCTACACCTTC.

The V and J genes are TRBV28 and TRBJ1-4; D is perhaps TRBD1 (5 bases). V was cut by 5 bases and J by 4 bases, with 11 bases left in between. The length of the CDR3 is 14 residues. Germline CDR1 reads MDHEN; CDR2 reads SYDVKM. CDR3 loop: CASSTRGRNEKLFF. The CDR3 DNA is TGTGCCAGCAGTACCCGGGGCCGTAATGAAAAACTGTTTTTT. Variable domain in full (rest from reference TRBV28 and TRBJ1-4): DVKVTQSSRYLVKRTGEKVFLECVQDMDHENMFWYRQDPGLGLRLIYFSYDVKMKEKGDIPEGYSVSREKKERFSLILESASTNQTSMYLCASSTRGRNEKLFFGSGTQLSVL.

The chain has TRBV28 and TRBJ2-7; 9 nucleotides align to TRBD1. This CDR3 is 16 amino acids long. CDR1 and CDR2 (germline): MDHEN, SYDVKM. V trimming: 7 bases; J trimming: 6 bases; junction bases outside the gene matches: 16. The CDR3 region is CASTPFHGQGHLEQYF. The CDR3 nucleotides read TGTGCCAGCACCCCATTCCACGGACAGGGGCACCTCGAGCAGTACTTC.

V and J are TRBV27 and TRBJ2-7; 7 nucleotides align to TRBD1. V lost 4 bases to trimming and J lost 2 bases; unmatched junction nucleotides: 8. Germline CDR1 is MNHEY and CDR2 is SMNVEV (reference sequence). The CDR3 consists of 15 residues. The CDR3 loop is CASSSVGTATYEQYF. CDR3 nucleotide sequence: TGTGCCAGCAGTTCGGTGGGGACAGCAACCTACGAGCAGTACTTC.

This sequence joins TRBV5-4 and TRBJ2-1, with 11 bases matching TRBD2. Germline CDR1 reads SGHNT; CDR2 reads YYREEE (reference sequence). CDR3 size: 13 residues. After removal of 4 bases from V and 9 bases from J, the junction contained 3 bases not matched to a gene. The CDR3 region has the DNA TGTGCCAGCAGCACGACTAGCGGGATTGAGCAGTTCTTC. Its translation: CASSTTSGIEQFF.

This chain joins TRBV9 and TRBJ1-1; 7 bases fit TRBD1. The germline V gene encodes CDR1 SGDLS and CDR2 YYNGEE. This CDR3 is 12 amino acids long. With 5 bases clipped from V and 8 bases from J, the junction kept 6 bases outside the gene matches. CDR3 nucleotide sequence: TGTGCCAGCAGTCGACAGGGTGAAGAAGCTTTCTTT. Encoded protein: CASSRQGEEAFF. Full variable domain (remainder filled in from reference TRBV9 and TRBJ1-1): DSGVTQTPKHLITATGQRVTLRCSPRSGDLSVYWYQQSLDQGLQFLIQYYNGEERAKGNILERFSAQQFPDLHSELNLSSLELGDSALYFCASSRQGEEAFFGQGTRLTVV.

The chain has TRBV9 and TRBJ1-1; a weak D match, TRBD1 (5 bases). This CDR3 contains 14 residues. CDR1 is SGDLS, CDR2 YYNGEE, per germline. Trimming shortened V by 0 bases and J by 6 bases, and 12 bases separated the two germline ends. The CDR3 spells CASSVGQGRSEAFF. CDR3 in DNA: TGTGCCAGCAGCGTAGGGCAGGGTAGGTCTGAAGCTTTCTTT. The full variable domain, its missing parts supplied by reference TRBV9 and TRBJ1-1, is DSGVTQTPKHLITATGQRVTLRCSPRSGDLSVYWYQQSLDQGLQFLIQYYNGEERAKGNILERFSAQQFPDLHSELNLSSLELGDSALYFCASSVGQGRSEAFFGQGTRLTVV.

The chain uses TRBV2 and TRBJ2-2; 9 bases map to TRBD1. V shed 7 bases, J shed 4 bases, and the junction held 1 base outside the gene matches. The CDR3 spans 13 residues. Germline CDR1 reads SNHLY; CDR2 reads FYNNEI. In DNA, the CDR3 is TGTGCCAGCATGACAGGGGGCACCGGGGAGCTGTTTTTT. This sequence encodes CASMTGGTGELFF.

This clone appeared a few times. The rearrangement links TRBV5-8 to TRBJ1-6, with 8 bases that match TRBD1. This CDR3 contains 16 residues. Germline V lookup: CDR1 SGHTS, CDR2 YDEGEE. V lost 0 bases, J lost 11 bases, and 10 bases stayed unmatched. The DNA for the CDR3 is TGTGCCAGCAGCTTGGAGGCAGGGTCAGGGGGCGCACCCCTCCACTTT. Its translation: CASSLEAGSGGAPLHF.

V is TRBV6-5 and J is TRBJ2-3; D may be TRBD1 (6 bases). The CDR3 has 15 amino acids. V lost 2 bases and J lost 2, with 11 bases in between. In germline, CDR1 is MNHEY, CDR2 SVGAGI. The CDR3 region is CASSYQGQVTDTQYF. The CDR3 DNA follows: TGTGCCAGCAGTTACCAGGGGCAGGTCACAGATACGCAGTATTTT.

This CDR3 reads CASSVSSYEQYF. CDR3 in DNA: TGTGCCAGCAGCGTAAGCTCCTACGAGCAGTACTTC. This chain uses TRBV28 with TRBJ2-7; no definite D call. The CDR3 spans 12 residues. Germline V lookup: CDR1 MDHEN, CDR2 SYDVKM. Trimming took off 6 bases at V and 0 bases at J, with 6 bases between the two ends.

The chain links TRBV6-4 to TRBJ2-3; 7 bases are shared with TRBD1. V lost 0 bases, J lost 5 bases, and 5 bases stayed unmatched. This CDR3 comprises 15 residues. The germline V gene encodes CDR1 MRHNA and CDR2 SNTAGT. CDR3 region: CASSDSAGGGDTQYF. The CDR3 DNA follows: TGTGCCAGCAGTGACTCCGCAGGGGGTGGAGATACGCAGTATTTT.

This sequence joins TRBV9 and TRBJ2-7; D gene ambiguous. The CDR3 length is 13 residues. Trimming removed 6 bases from V and 3 bases from J, with 13 bases in between. Germline CDR1 reads SGDLS; CDR2 reads YYNGEE. In DNA, the CDR3 is TGTGCCAGCAACCCGTCTAACGGCTACGAGCAGTACTTC. It yields the protein CASNPSNGYEQYF.

The V call is TRBV30, the J call TRBJ1-1; tentatively, D is TRBD1 (6 bases). Trimming cost V 1 base and J 7 bases, with 16 bases left between them. The CDR3 loop spans 14 amino acids. Germline V gene sequence: CDR1 GTSNPN, CDR2 SVGIG (reference sequence). CDR3 sequence reads: CAWSAQGYGHEAFF. CDR3 DNA sequence: TGTGCCTGGAGTGCACAGGGTTATGGTCATGAAGCTTTCTTT.

V and J are TRBV19 and TRBJ1-3, with D uncertain. In germline, CDR1 is LNHDA, CDR2 SQIVND (reference sequence). With 5 bases removed from V and 7 bases from J, the gap between germline ends came to 12 bases. The CDR3 spans 13 residues. The CDR3 loop is CASSESGLNTIYF. The CDR3, as DNA: TGTGCCAGTAGTGAGTCGGGGTTGAACACCATATATTTT.

This chain joins TRBV4-2 and TRBJ2-1; 9 nucleotides match TRBD2. Germline values: CDR1 LGHNA, CDR2 YNFKEQ. The J segment lost 4 bases and the V segment lost 4 bases, leaving 2 bases of the junction unmatched. This CDR3 spans 14 amino acids. CDR3 protein: CASSLSGSYNEQFF. CDR3 nucleotides: TGTGCCAGCAGCCTTAGCGGGAGTTACAATGAGCAGTTCTTC.

V is TRBV30 and J is TRBJ2-7; D tentatively fits TRBD1 or TRBD2 (5 bases each). The CDR3 totals 16 residues. The germline V gene encodes CDR1 GTSNPN and CDR2 SVGIG (reference sequence). The V and J ends lost 0 bases and 0 bases respectively, with 15 bases between them. The chain's CDR3 is CAWSVGVLRVSYEQYF. DNA of the CDR3: TGTGCCTGGAGTGTAGGGGTGCTGAGGGTCTCCTACGAGCAGTACTTC. Full variable domain (missing parts from reference TRBV30 and TRBJ2-7): SQTIHQWPATLVQPVGSPLSLECTVEGTSNPNLYWYRQAAGRGLQLLFYSVGIGQISSEVPQNLSASRPQDRQFILSSKKLLLSDSGFYLCAWSVGVLRVSYEQYFGPGTRLTVT.

The DNA of the CDR3 is TGTGCCAGCAGCTTACCCGGGGACAGGGGGGTAGATACGCAGTATTTT. Translating gives CASSLPGDRGVDTQYF. This chain joins TRBV7-2 and TRBJ2-3; 11 bases align to TRBD1. The CDR3 totals 16 residues. Trimming cost V 2 bases and J 5 bases; bases outside gene matches: 6. Per germline, CDR1 SGHTA and CDR2 FQGNSA.

This clone was picked up one time. In DNA, the CDR3 is TGTGCCAGCAGCCTCGGGCTGACGGGCTCTGGAAACACCATATATTTT. Translated: CASSLGLTGSGNTIYF. V usage is TRBV5-6 and J usage is TRBJ1-3; no definite D call. V lost 4 bases and J lost 0, with 14 bases in between. In germline, CDR1 is SGHDT, CDR2 YYEEEE. The CDR3 length is 16 residues. Drawing the rest from reference TRBV5-6 and TRBJ1-3, the complete variable domain is DAGVTQSPTHLIKTRGQQVTLRCSPKSGHDTVSWYQQALGQGPQFIFQYYEEEERQRGNFPDRFSGHQFPNYSSELNVNALLLGDSALYLCASSLGLTGSGNTIYFGEGSWLTVV.